Below, 32 T cell receptor beta chains from the same sample are listed, as sequenced in a study of T-cell memory formation after mild COVID-19. Using its own MiXCR run on the 5' RACE reads, TCRdb lists one record per CDR3 protein. The sample has 220,000 or so distinct CDR3 sequences, over 9% seen once. The sequenced sample was PBMCs or a T cell subset sorted from them (not recorded which). These receptor sequences come from a man younger than 30 who had mild COVID-19 (a few samples of this study predate the infection). Cell type and time point are not known.

The V gene is TRBV4-3, the J gene TRBJ2-2; D could derive from TRBD1 or TRBD2 (5 bases each). This CDR3 region has 16 residues. V lost 3 bases to trimming and J lost 0 bases, with 11 bases between them. Per germline, CDR1 LGHNA and CDR2 YSLEER. The CDR3 protein is CASSHLGTANTGELFF. In DNA form, the CDR3 reads TGCGCCAGCAGCCATCTCGGGACGGCGAACACCGGGGAGCTGTTTTTT.

The chain uses TRBV11-2 and TRBJ2-3, with unresolved D. This CDR3 is built from 13 residues. V lost 0 bases, J lost 5 bases, and 6 bases lay in between. CDR1 is SGHAT and CDR2 is FQNNGV in the germline V gene. The CDR3, as DNA: TGTGCCAGCAGCTTAGATGTGGGAGATACGCAGTATTTT. Its translation: CASSLDVGDTQYF.

This clonotype was counted only a few times. The chain combines TRBV20-1 with TRBJ2-5; TRBD1 matches 7 bases. This CDR3 region has 13 residues. The junction had 8 bases not matched to a gene; V was cut back by 4 bases and J by 6 bases. Germline-derived CDR1 and CDR2 are DFQATT and SNEGSKA (reference sequence). CDR3 in DNA: TGCAGTGCTACGGACAGGATGGTACAGACCCAGTACTTC. Residues: CSATDRMVQTQYF.

At least ten counts were recorded for this clonotype. This chain joins TRBV12-3 or TRBV12-4 and TRBJ1-5; D not resolved. CDR3 length: 14 amino acids. Trimming stripped 5 bases from V and 6 bases from J, with 14 bases between. The CDR3 bases are TGTGCCAGCAGTCCGGCGGGCGGAATTCAGCCCCAGCATTTT. Translation: CASSPAGGIQPQHF.

The chain combines TRBV10-3 with TRBJ2-5; D might be TRBD1 (5 bases). This CDR3 is built from 12 residues. Looked up from germline, CDR1 is ENHRY and CDR2 is SYGVKD. The germline V and J ends were trimmed by 3 bases and 3 bases, with 5 bases remaining between them. The CDR3 region is CAISDREETQYF. DNA for the CDR3: TGTGCCATCAGTGACAGGGAAGAGACCCAGTACTTC.

The rearrangement links TRBV7-2 to TRBJ2-2, with 12 nucleotides matching TRBD1. This CDR3 is built from 18 residues. CDR1 is SGHTA, CDR2 FQGNSA, per germline. V gave up 6 bases and J gave up 3 bases; unmatched junction bases: 11. The CDR3 DNA reads as TGTGCCAGCAGACCGGGACAGGGGGCTTTGAGAGACACCGGGGAGCTGTTTTTT. Its protein product is CASRPGQGALRDTGELFF.

The rearrangement uses TRBV23-1 and TRBJ2-1; possible D gene TRBD1, 5 bases. TRBV23-1 is recorded as an ORF, its role being uncertain. The CDR3 sequence is 16 residues long. V shed 4 bases and J shed 5 bases, with 18 bases lying between them. The DNA for the CDR3 is TGCGCCAGCAGTCCAACGAGCCCTGACAGACACAATGAGCAGTTCTTC. Its translation is CASSPTSPDRHNEQFF.

The chain is built from TRBV11-3 and TRBJ2-2, with 8 bases identical to TRBD1. With V trimmed by 4 bases and J by 6 bases, 7 bases remained unmatched. The germline V gene encodes CDR1 SGHNT and CDR2 YENEEA. The CDR3 has 15 residues. The CDR3 DNA reads TGTGCCAGCAGCTGGACAGGGCTTAGGTCCGGGGAGCTGTTTTTT. It encodes CASSWTGLRSGELFF.

This clonotype was seen repeatedly, ten times or more. The chain is built from TRBV11-2 and TRBJ2-5; D possibly matches TRBD1 or TRBD2 (5 bases each). The CDR3 runs to 14 residues. Trimming pared 3 bases from V and 2 bases from J, leaving 10 bases between. In germline, CDR1 is SGHAT, CDR2 FQNNGV. CDR3 sequence (DNA): TGTGCCAGCAGCTTGAACGGGGCTCAAGAGACCCAGTACTTC. This encodes CASSLNGAQETQYF. Combining the CDR3 with reference TRBV11-2 and TRBJ2-5 gives the whole variable domain EAGVAQSPRYKIIEKRQSVAFWCNPISGHATLYWYQQILGQGPKLLIQFQNNGVVDDSQLPKDRFSAERLKGVDSTLKIQPAKLEDSAVYLCASSLNGAQETQYFGPGTRLLVL.

This clonotype was observed a handful of times. V gene TRBV12-3 or TRBV12-4 combines with J gene TRBJ1-2; D remains unclear. V shed 2 bases and J shed 8 bases, with 18 bases lying between them. This CDR3 has 15 residues. The CDR3 DNA reads as TGTGCCAGCAGTTTACAGAGATCCCCCCCTAGAGGCTACACCTTC. This translates into CASSLQRSPPRGYTF.

This clonotype occurred many times. CDR3 sequence: CASSPETSSYEQYV. The CDR3 DNA reads TGTGCCAGCAGTCCGGAGACTAGCTCCTACGAGCAGTACGTC. The J gene is TRBJ2-7, the V gene TRBV28, with D perhaps TRBD2 (6 bases). V shed 5 bases and J shed 0 bases, with 11 bases lying between them. This CDR3 has 14 residues. In germline, CDR1 is MDHEN, CDR2 SYDVKM.

The chain links TRBV20-1 to TRBJ1-2; the match to TRBD1 covers 9 bases. The germline V gene has CDR1 DFQATT and CDR2 SNEGSKA (reference sequence). The CDR3 totals 11 residues. J lost 8 bases, V lost 6 bases, and 4 bases had no gene match. CDR3 DNA sequence: TGCAGTGCATCGGACAGGGGAGGCTACACCTTC. It yields the protein CSASDRGGYTF.

The rearrangement links TRBV10-3 to TRBJ2-2, with 7 bases aligning to TRBD2. The CDR3 is 14 amino acids. Trimming removed 2 bases from V and 4 bases from J; junction bases left unmatched: 1. Looked up from germline, CDR1 is ENHRY and CDR2 is SYGVKD. The CDR3 bases are TGTGCCATCAGTGAGGGGGGGGGCACCGGGGAGCTGTTTTTT. Translating it yields CAISEGGGTGELFF.

This clonotype was recorded at least ten times. The chain is built from TRBV5-1 and TRBJ2-1, with 14 bases fitting TRBD2. Germline CDR1 reads SGHRS; CDR2 reads YFSETQ. With 5 bases clipped from V and 5 bases from J, the junction kept 3 bases outside the gene matches. The CDR3 covers 15 residues. The CDR3 coding sequence is TGCGCCAGCAGTCCGACTAGCGGGGGGGACAATGAGCAGTTCTTC. Protein: CASSPTSGGDNEQFF.

There are many counts of this clonotype. The chain carries TRBV19 and TRBJ2-2; D gene uncertain. Germline CDR1 reads LNHDA; CDR2 reads SQIVND (reference sequence). The V and J ends lost 7 bases and 5 bases respectively, with 17 bases between them. This CDR3 contains 15 residues. For the CDR3, the DNA is TGTGCCAGTACCCCAGTAGGGCAGCCGACCGGGGAGCTGTTTTTT. Protein product: CASTPVGQPTGELFF. The full variable domain, rest sourced from reference TRBV19 and TRBJ2-2, is DGGITQSPKYLFRKEGQNVTLSCEQNLNHDAMYWYRQDPGQGLRLIYYSQIVNDFQKGDIAEGYSVSREKKESFPLTVTSAQKNPTAFYLCASTPVGQPTGELFFGEGSRLTVL.

The chain employs TRBV10-3 and TRBJ1-1; 7 bases are shared with TRBD1. J gave up 1 base and V 4 bases, and 3 bases lay outside the gene matches. Germline assignment: CDR1 ENHRY and CDR2 SYGVKD. The CDR3 sequence is 14 residues long. CDR3 DNA: TGTGCCATCAGTGGAGGGGGCAAGAACACTGAAGCTTTCTTT. Its translation: CAISGGGKNTEAFF.

This clonotype has a count of ten or more. The chain joins TRBV5-1 to TRBJ2-2; D is perhaps TRBD2 (5 bases). This CDR3 region has 17 residues. V was shortened by 2 bases and J by 5 bases, with 19 bases between the two germline ends. Germline CDR1 SGHRS, CDR2 YFSETQ. CDR3 in amino acids: CASSFLPRLPGTGELFF. CDR3 nucleotides: TGCGCCAGCAGCTTCCTCCCTAGACTCCCGGGAACCGGGGAGCTGTTTTTT.

V usage is TRBV27 and J usage is TRBJ2-7; TRBD2 is a possible D gene (6 bases). This CDR3 contains 14 residues. Germline loops: CDR1 MNHEY, CDR2 SMNVEV (reference sequence). The V gene lost 6 bases and the J gene lost 4 bases, with 16 bases spanning the gap. The DNA of the CDR3 is TGTGCCAGCAGCCGGACCTACCGGGGGTACGAGCAGTACTTC. Its translation: CASSRTYRGYEQYF.

The gene calls are TRBV6-2 or TRBV6-3 and TRBJ2-7; D gene ambiguous. This CDR3 has 12 residues. The germline gives CDR1 MNHEY, CDR2 SVGEGT. V was shortened by 3 bases and J by 0 bases, with 3 bases between the two germline ends. CDR3 amino acids: CASSYPSYEQYF. The CDR3 DNA reads TGTGCCAGCAGTTATCCCTCCTACGAGCAGTACTTC.

The chain couples TRBV6-4 to TRBJ1-2; a possible D gene is TRBD1 (5 bases). Germline assignment: CDR1 MRHNA and CDR2 SNTAGT. V gave up 7 bases and J gave up 7 bases, with 19 bases separating them. There are 14 residues in the CDR3. The CDR3 sequence is CASTTEEGPVGYTF. Written as DNA, the CDR3 is TGTGCCAGCACCACGGAAGAGGGGCCGGTTGGCTACACCTTC.

The chain is built from TRBV5-1 and TRBJ2-7; D might be TRBD2 (6 bases). V lost 4 bases and J lost 0, with 11 bases in between. The CDR3 sequence is 14 residues long. The germline gives CDR1 SGHRS, CDR2 YFSETQ. The CDR3, as DNA: TGCGCCAGCAGCCAACAGACTAGCTCCTACGAGCAGTACTTC. This sequence encodes CASSQQTSSYEQYF.

CDR3: CASSPTGRSEQYV. DNA of the CDR3: TGTGCCAGCTCACCTACCGGCCGTAGCGAGCAGTACGTC. The genes are TRBV18 and TRBJ2-7; D remains ambiguous. The CDR3 sequence is 13 residues long. The V end lost 3 bases, the J end lost 6 bases, and 12 bases lay between the germline ends. Germline lookup yields CDR1 KGHSH and CDR2 LQKENI.

The CDR3: CSARTPQGRETQYF. The CDR3 region has the DNA TGCAGTGCTAGAACTCCACAGGGGCGGGAGACCCAGTACTTC. The J gene is TRBJ2-5, the V gene TRBV20-1, with 7 bases aligning to TRBD1. V dropped 2 bases and J dropped 5; count of bases not matched to a gene: 8. This CDR3 has 14 residues. Germline CDR1 reads DFQATT; CDR2 reads SNEGSKA (reference sequence).

The sample holds a few counts of this clonotype. The V call is TRBV7-9, the J call TRBJ1-1; D perhaps matches TRBD1 (6 bases). Germline V gene data show CDR1 as SEHNR and CDR2 as FQNEAQ (reference sequence). CDR3 size: 12 residues. V lost 8 bases to trimming and J lost 5 bases, with 12 bases between them. This CDR3 reads CASGNRATEAFF. The CDR3 DNA is TGTGCCAGCGGGAACAGGGCGACTGAAGCTTTCTTT.

V and J are TRBV12-3 or TRBV12-4 and TRBJ1-5, with TRBD1 identical over 9 bases. CDR3 length: 16 residues. V lost 3 bases to trimming and J lost 2 bases; unmatched junction nucleotides: 5. CDR3 bases: TGTGCCAGCAGTTTTCTGACAGGGGGTGGCAATCAGCCCCAGCATTTT. Protein product: CASSFLTGGGNQPQHF.

The rearrangement joins TRBV29-1 to TRBJ1-3; weak D call: TRBD1 (5 bases). The CDR3 has 14 residues. The V gene lost 6 bases and the J gene lost 0 bases, with 12 bases spanning the gap. Germline assignment: CDR1 SQVTM and CDR2 ANQGSEA. CDR3: CSVRTGFSGNTIYF. CDR3 bases: TGCAGCGTGCGAACAGGATTCTCTGGAAACACCATATATTTT. Combining the CDR3 with reference TRBV29-1 and TRBJ1-3 gives the whole variable domain SAVISQKPSRDICQRGTSLTIQCQVDSQVTMMFWYRQQPGQSLTLIATANQGSEATYESGFVIDKFPISRPNLTFSTLTVSNMSPEDSSIYLCSVRTGFSGNTIYFGEGSWLTVV.

In this sample, this clonotype turned up a few times. This chain connects TRBV7-6 to TRBJ2-3; D is ambiguous. The CDR3 is made up of 14 amino acids. Between the trimmed V and J ends, which lost 2 bases and 2 bases, there was a span of 8 bases. Germline V lookup: CDR1 SGHVS, CDR2 FNYEAQ. Here the CDR3 reads CASSLKADTDTQYF. CDR3 in DNA: TGTGCCAGCAGCTTAAAGGCGGACACAGATACGCAGTATTTT.

This clonotype appeared many times. The chain has TRBV12-3 or TRBV12-4 and TRBJ1-1; a weak D match, TRBD1 (5 bases). Trimming took off 3 bases at V and 2 bases at J, with 10 bases between the two ends. The CDR3 is 14 residues long. CDR3 sequence (DNA): TGTGCCAGCAGTTTTCAGGGTGGAAACACTGAAGCTTTCTTT. Its protein product is CASSFQGGNTEAFF.

The chain recombines TRBV5-1 with TRBJ1-2; D remains ambiguous. V lost 4 bases and J 6 bases, leaving 13 bases between the germline ends. This CDR3 spans 13 amino acids. Germline lookup yields CDR1 SGHRS and CDR2 YFSETQ. Here the CDR3 DNA reads TGCGCCAGCAGCCTCCGGAGACACCATGGCTACACCTTC. It specifies CASSLRRHHGYTF.

The chain combines TRBV7-8 with TRBJ2-4; TRBD2 aligns across 13 bases. This CDR3 is built from 17 residues. The germline gives CDR1 SGHVS, CDR2 FQNEAQ. Unmatched junction bases numbered 4, after V lost 5 bases and J lost 0 bases. CDR3 bases: TGTGCCAGCAGCCAGGGACTAGCGGGGCTAGCCAAAAACATTCAGTACTTC. Amino acid sequence: CASSQGLAGLAKNIQYF. Full variable domain (remainder filled in from reference TRBV7-8 and TRBJ2-4): GAGVSQSPRYKVAKRGQDVALRCDPISGHVSLFWYQQALGQGPEFLTYFQNEAQLDKSGLPSDRFFAERPEGSVSTLKIQRTQQEDSAVYLCASSQGLAGLAKNIQYFGAGTRLSVL.

This clonotype was seen repeatedly, ten times or more. The V gene is TRBV29-1, the J gene TRBJ2-4; 8 bases map to TRBD1. CDR3 size: 13 residues. Looked up from germline, CDR1 is SQVTM and CDR2 is ANQGSEA. J gave up 7 bases and V 1 base, and 3 bases lay outside the gene matches. The CDR3 here is CSVEGNRGNIQYF. The CDR3 DNA reads as TGCAGCGTTGAAGGAAACAGGGGGAACATTCAGTACTTC. The whole variable domain, filled in from reference TRBV29-1 and TRBJ2-4, reads SAVISQKPSRDICQRGTSLTIQCQVDSQVTMMFWYRQQPGQSLTLIATANQGSEATYESGFVIDKFPISRPNLTFSTLTVSNMSPEDSSIYLCSVEGNRGNIQYFGAGTRLSVL.

This clonotype was seen a few times. The chain is built from TRBV3-1 and TRBJ1-5; no firm D call. Germline V gene data show CDR1 as LGHDT and CDR2 as YNNKEL (reference sequence). V lost 1 base, J lost 6 bases, and 7 bases lay in between. The CDR3 is 13 amino acids. This CDR3 reads CASSQGGSQPQHF. The CDR3 DNA is TGTGCCAGCAGCCAAGGGGGTTCTCAGCCCCAGCATTTT.